The rows below give T cell receptor beta chains drawn from one sample of a study of CD8+CD57+ T cells in acquired aplastic anemia. Each CDR3 protein is one row after TCRdb ran MiXCR on the reads. The sample comprises tens of thousands of distinct CDR3 sequences, more than 65% of which are singletons, and approximately 24% rests with the top ten. Material: sorted CD4+, CD8+, or CD8+CD57+ T cells (not recorded which) from PBMCs. These receptors all stem from a human donor in good health, serving as a control. CDR3s include the opening cysteine and the closing phenylalanine or tryptophan. Each record gives: CDR3 length, clone size, V gene, J gene, D gene, CDR3 protein, CDR3 DNA. A D gene is named only where the DNA matches it firmly. A clone size is listed for some rows: how often the clone was seen (once, few, many), or a class if it is expanded.

CDR3 length: 15; clone size: -; V gene: TRBV2; J gene: TRBJ2-7; D gene: -; CDR3 protein: CASSDVQGINYEQYF; CDR3 DNA: TGTGCCAGCAGTGACGTCCAGGGGATTAACTACGAGCAGTACTTC
CDR3 length: 15; clone size: -; V gene: TRBV2; J gene: TRBJ1-1; D gene: -; CDR3 protein: CASTKDGGSDTEAFF; CDR3 DNA: TGTGCCAGCACCAAGGATGGAGGATCCGACACTGAAGCTTTCTTT
CDR3 length: 15; clone size: -; V gene: TRBV25-1; J gene: TRBJ2-7; D gene: TRBD1; CDR3 protein: CASSLEIGGGYEQYF; CDR3 DNA: TGTGCCAGCAGCTTAGAGATAGGGGGCGGCTACGAGCAGTACTTC
CDR3 length: 12; clone size: -; V gene: TRBV24-1; J gene: TRBJ2-7; D gene: -; CDR3 protein: CATSDSGTEQYF; CDR3 DNA: TGTGCCACCAGTGACTCAGGGACCGAGCAGTACTTC
CDR3 length: 16; clone size: -; V gene: TRBV6-1; J gene: TRBJ1-2; D gene: TRBD1; CDR3 protein: CASSLQTGTGVYGYTF; CDR3 DNA: TGTGCCAGCAGCCTACAAACCGGGACAGGGGTCTATGGCTACACCTTC
CDR3 length: 15; clone size: -; V gene: TRBV13; J gene: TRBJ2-3; D gene: -; CDR3 protein: CASSPETGRGDTQYF; CDR3 DNA: TGTGCCAGCAGCCCAGAGACAGGGAGGGGAGATACGCAGTATTTT
CDR3 length: 16; clone size: once; V gene: TRBV15; J gene: TRBJ2-7; D gene: TRBD1; CDR3 protein: CATSRDLPDRGPVQYF; CDR3 DNA: TGTGCCACCAGCAGAGATCTGCCGGACAGGGGGCCGGTGCAGTACTTC
CDR3 length: 15; clone size: -; V gene: TRBV24-1; J gene: TRBJ1-2; D gene: -; CDR3 protein: CATSDLGRGDYGYTF; CDR3 DNA: TGTGCCACCAGTGATTTGGGCAGGGGTGACTATGGCTACACCTTC
CDR3 length: 13; clone size: once; V gene: TRBV9; J gene: TRBJ2-7; D gene: -; CDR3 protein: CASGGGGSYEQYF; CDR3 DNA: TGTGCCAGCGGCGGAGGGGGCTCCTACGAGCAGTACTTC
CDR3 length: 13; clone size: -; V gene: TRBV7-3; J gene: TRBJ1-2; D gene: -; CDR3 protein: CASSLIEGRGYTF; CDR3 DNA: TGTGCCAGCAGCTTAATAGAGGGACGGGGCTACACCTTC
CDR3 length: 15; clone size: -; V gene: TRBV11-3; J gene: TRBJ2-5; D gene: TRBD1; CDR3 protein: CASSVGGLREETQYF; CDR3 DNA: TGTGCCAGCAGCGTAGGGGGCCTTAGGGAAGAGACCCAGTACTTC
CDR3 length: 13; clone size: -; V gene: TRBV12-3/TRBV12-4; J gene: TRBJ2-7; D gene: -; CDR3 protein: CASTTGQPYEQYF; CDR3 DNA: TGTGCCAGCACTACCGGACAGCCCTACGAGCAGTACTTC
CDR3 length: 11; clone size: medium-sized; V gene: TRBV12-3/TRBV12-4; J gene: TRBJ1-1; D gene: -; CDR3 protein: CASSSSTEAFF; CDR3 DNA: TGTGCCAGCAGTTCTAGCACTGAAGCTTTCTTT
CDR3 length: 13; clone size: -; V gene: TRBV29-1; J gene: TRBJ2-7; D gene: -; CDR3 protein: CSVGRGGTYEQYF; CDR3 DNA: TGCAGCGTTGGCCGCGGCGGGACCTACGAGCAGTACTTC
CDR3 length: 13; clone size: few; V gene: TRBV7-2; J gene: TRBJ2-7; D gene: -; CDR3 protein: CASSSTQGSEQYF; CDR3 DNA: TGTGCCAGCAGCTCAACGCAGGGTAGCGAGCAGTACTTC
CDR3 length: 14; clone size: -; V gene: TRBV20-1; J gene: TRBJ1-5; D gene: -; CDR3 protein: CSAKPGRQNQPQHF; CDR3 DNA: TGCAGTGCTAAGCCCGGACGGCAGAATCAGCCCCAGCATTTT
CDR3 length: 15; clone size: -; V gene: TRBV7-8; J gene: TRBJ2-5; D gene: TRBD2; CDR3 protein: CASSLVGRVEETQYF; CDR3 DNA: TGTGCCAGCAGCTTAGTGGGGAGGGTCGAGGAGACCCAGTACTTC
CDR3 length: 13; clone size: few; V gene: TRBV19; J gene: TRBJ1-1; D gene: -; CDR3 protein: CASSMKGNTEAFF; CDR3 DNA: TGTGCCAGTAGTATGAAGGGAAACACTGAAGCTTTCTTT
CDR3 length: 12; clone size: -; V gene: TRBV29-1; J gene: TRBJ1-1; D gene: TRBD1; CDR3 protein: CSVEQGVTEAFF; CDR3 DNA: TGCAGCGTCGAACAGGGGGTCACTGAAGCTTTCTTT
CDR3 length: 14; clone size: -; V gene: TRBV14; J gene: TRBJ2-7; D gene: TRBD1; CDR3 protein: CASSTGTGIGEQYF; CDR3 DNA: TGTGCCAGCAGTACCGGGACAGGGATAGGCGAGCAGTACTTC
CDR3 length: 14; clone size: -; V gene: TRBV7-9; J gene: TRBJ1-2; D gene: -; CDR3 protein: CASSSGTEASGYTF; CDR3 DNA: TGTGCCAGCAGCTCTGGGACCGAGGCATCTGGCTACACCTTC
CDR3 length: 13; clone size: once; V gene: TRBV2; J gene: TRBJ1-2; D gene: -; CDR3 protein: CASSLSPSYGYTF; CDR3 DNA: TGTGCCAGCAGCTTATCGCCTTCATATGGCTACACCTTC
CDR3 length: 12; clone size: -; V gene: TRBV7-7; J gene: TRBJ1-6; D gene: -; CDR3 protein: CASSLSESPLHF; CDR3 DNA: TGTGCCAGCAGCTTATCCGAATCACCCCTCCACTTT
CDR3 length: 15; clone size: -; V gene: TRBV10-3; J gene: TRBJ2-5; D gene: -; CDR3 protein: CAISESWTNQETQYF; CDR3 DNA: TGTGCCATCAGTGAGTCGTGGACTAACCAAGAGACCCAGTACTTC
CDR3 length: 12; clone size: few; V gene: TRBV15; J gene: TRBJ1-5; D gene: -; CDR3 protein: CATRDSNQPQHF; CDR3 DNA: TGTGCCACCAGAGACAGCAATCAGCCCCAGCATTTT
CDR3 length: 12; clone size: -; V gene: TRBV2; J gene: TRBJ2-3; D gene: -; CDR3 protein: CASSVLPDTQYF; CDR3 DNA: TGTGCCAGCAGTGTCCTACCAGATACGCAGTATTTT
CDR3 length: 14; clone size: -; V gene: TRBV24-1; J gene: TRBJ2-3; D gene: -; CDR3 protein: CATSEGQTADTQYF; CDR3 DNA: TGTGCCACCAGTGAAGGACAAACAGCAGATACGCAGTATTTT
CDR3 length: 13; clone size: -; V gene: TRBV15; J gene: TRBJ2-7; D gene: -; CDR3 protein: CATSRGRSYEQYF; CDR3 DNA: TGTGCCACCAGCAGAGGCCGCTCCTACGAGCAGTACTTC
CDR3 length: 16; clone size: -; V gene: TRBV25-1; J gene: TRBJ1-6; D gene: -; CDR3 protein: CASSEAAGAYNSPLHF; CDR3 DNA: TGTGCCAGCAGTGAAGCGGCGGGCGCCTATAATTCACCCCTCCACTTT
CDR3 length: 15; clone size: -; V gene: TRBV9; J gene: TRBJ2-7; D gene: -; CDR3 protein: CASSVATGEGYEQYF; CDR3 DNA: TGTGCCAGCAGCGTAGCTACAGGGGAGGGCTACGAGCAGTACTTC
CDR3 length: 14; clone size: -; V gene: TRBV4-3; J gene: TRBJ1-1; D gene: -; CDR3 protein: CPSSQGVRGTEALF; CDR3 DNA: TGCCCCAGCAGCCAAGGCGTCAGGGGCACTGAAGCTCTCTTT
CDR3 length: 16; clone size: -; V gene: TRBV7-9; J gene: TRBJ2-5; D gene: TRBD2; CDR3 protein: CASSPGLGWPTETQYF; CDR3 DNA: TGTGCCAGCAGCCCCGGACTAGGTTGGCCTACTGAGACCCAGTACTTC
CDR3 length: 13; clone size: -; V gene: TRBV7-8; J gene: TRBJ1-1; D gene: -; CDR3 protein: CASSLAGTFESFF; CDR3 DNA: TGTGCCAGCAGCTTAGCCGGGACATTTGAGTCTTTCTTT
CDR3 length: 14; clone size: -; V gene: TRBV10-2; J gene: TRBJ1-2; D gene: -; CDR3 protein: CASRRGQQNYGYTF; CDR3 DNA: TGCGCCAGCCGACGAGGGCAGCAAAACTATGGCTACACCTTC
CDR3 length: 14; clone size: few; V gene: TRBV10-1; J gene: TRBJ2-3; D gene: TRBD2; CDR3 protein: CASESGGSTDTQYF; CDR3 DNA: TGCGCCAGCGAGAGCGGGGGGTCTACAGATACGCAGTATTTT
CDR3 length: 13; clone size: once; V gene: TRBV19; J gene: TRBJ1-1; D gene: -; CDR3 protein: CASRVGLDTEAFF; CDR3 DNA: TGTGCCAGTCGAGTGGGGTTGGACACTGAAGCTTTCTTT
CDR3 length: 14; clone size: -; V gene: TRBV7-2; J gene: TRBJ2-7; D gene: -; CDR3 protein: CASSLASSSYEQYF; CDR3 DNA: TGTGCCAGCAGCTTAGCGTCGAGCTCCTACGAGCAGTACTTC
CDR3 length: 15; clone size: -; V gene: TRBV15; J gene: TRBJ2-7; D gene: TRBD1; CDR3 protein: CATSRAGTGSYEQYF; CDR3 DNA: TGTGCCACCAGCAGAGCCGGGACAGGGTCCTACGAGCAGTACTTC
CDR3 length: 15; clone size: -; V gene: TRBV7-2; J gene: TRBJ1-5; D gene: TRBD1; CDR3 protein: CASSRGQGSNQPQHF; CDR3 DNA: TGTGCCAGCAGCCGGGGACAGGGAAGCAATCAGCCCCAGCATTTT
CDR3 length: 11; clone size: -; V gene: TRBV19; J gene: TRBJ2-2; D gene: -; CDR3 protein: CASSMSGELFF; CDR3 DNA: TGTGCCAGTAGTATGTCCGGGGAGCTGTTTTTT
CDR3 length: 15; clone size: -; V gene: TRBV10-3; J gene: TRBJ2-7; D gene: -; CDR3 protein: CASSGDSGSSYEQYF; CDR3 DNA: TGTGCCAGCAGCGGTGATAGCGGATCCTCCTACGAGCAGTACTTC
CDR3 length: 14; clone size: -; V gene: TRBV6-1; J gene: TRBJ1-1; D gene: -; CDR3 protein: CASSPGGKGTEAFF; CDR3 DNA: TGTGCCAGCAGCCCCGGGGGGAAAGGCACTGAAGCTTTCTTT
CDR3 length: 13; clone size: -; V gene: TRBV2; J gene: TRBJ1-2; D gene: -; CDR3 protein: CASRQNTGYGYTF; CDR3 DNA: TGTGCCAGCAGGCAAAACACAGGGTATGGCTACACCTTC
CDR3 length: 14; clone size: -; V gene: TRBV6-1; J gene: TRBJ1-6; D gene: -; CDR3 protein: CASSDVKARSPLHF; CDR3 DNA: TGTGCCAGCAGTGACGTCAAAGCGAGATCACCCCTCCACTTT
CDR3 length: 14; clone size: -; V gene: TRBV19; J gene: TRBJ2-7; D gene: -; CDR3 protein: CASGPGGASYEQYF; CDR3 DNA: TGTGCCAGTGGTCCAGGGGGGGCCTCCTACGAGCAGTACTTC